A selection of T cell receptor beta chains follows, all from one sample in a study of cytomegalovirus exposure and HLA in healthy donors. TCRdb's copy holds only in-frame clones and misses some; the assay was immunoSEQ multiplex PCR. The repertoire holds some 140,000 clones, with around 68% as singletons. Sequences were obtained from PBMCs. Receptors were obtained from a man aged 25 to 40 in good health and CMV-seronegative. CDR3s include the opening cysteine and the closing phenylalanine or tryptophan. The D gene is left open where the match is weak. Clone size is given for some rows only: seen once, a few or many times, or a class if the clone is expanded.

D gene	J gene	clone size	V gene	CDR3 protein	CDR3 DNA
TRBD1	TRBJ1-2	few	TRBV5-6	CASSLEPAGGNYGYTF	TGTGCCAGCAGCTTAGAACCGGCAGGGGGCAACTATGGCTACACCTTC
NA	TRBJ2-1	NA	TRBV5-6	CASSTTRNNEQFF	TGTGCCAGCAGCACAACTAGGAACAATGAGCAGTTCTTC
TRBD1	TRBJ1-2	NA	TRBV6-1	CASSEGGTGGQIYGYTF	TGTGCCAGCAGTGAGGGGGGGACAGGGGGACAAATCTATGGCTACACCTTC
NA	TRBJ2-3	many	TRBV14	CASSQYWGPFTDTQYF	TGTGCCAGCAGCCAATATTGGGGGCCTTTCACAGATACGCAGTATTTT
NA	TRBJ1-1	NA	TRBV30	CAWSFPGTEAFF	TGTGCCTGGAGTTTCCCGGGGACTGAAGCTTTCTTT
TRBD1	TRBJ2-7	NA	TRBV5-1	CASSLFGTGGDEQYF	TGCGCCAGCAGCTTGTTTGGGACAGGGGGCGACGAGCAGTACTTC
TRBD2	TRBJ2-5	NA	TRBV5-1	CASSYSGGAGETQYF	TGCGCCAGCAGCTATAGCGGGGGGGCCGGAGAGACCCAGTACTTC
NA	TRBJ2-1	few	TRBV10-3	CAISPGLGLNGFGEQFF	TGTGCCATCAGCCCAGGACTGGGACTGAATGGGTTCGGTGAGCAGTTCTTC
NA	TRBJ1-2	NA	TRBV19	CASSTPPQGHVGYTF	TGTGCCAGTAGTACGCCCCCGCAGGGGCATGTTGGCTACACCTTC
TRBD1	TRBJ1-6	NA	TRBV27	CASGRQGAGSPLHF	TGTGCCAGCGGTAGACAGGGGGCAGGATCACCCCTCCACTTT
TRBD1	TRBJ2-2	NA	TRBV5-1	CASSLELAGTGMAGELFF	TGCGCCAGCAGCTTGGAACTGGCCGGGACAGGGATGGCCGGGGAGCTGTTTTTT
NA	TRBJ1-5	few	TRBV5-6	CASSLGPDSNQPQHF	TGTGCCAGCAGCTTGGGGCCGGACTCCAATCAGCCCCAGCATTTT
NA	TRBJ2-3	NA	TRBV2	CASGGTSTDTQYF	TGTGCCTCTGGCGGGACTAGCACAGATACGCAGTATTTT
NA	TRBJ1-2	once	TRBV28	CASSFEHGYTF	TGTGCCAGCAGTTTTGAGCATGGCTACACCTTC
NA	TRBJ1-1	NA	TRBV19	CASRNREVDTEAFF	TGTGCCAGTCGTAACAGGGAAGTTGACACTGAAGCTTTCTTT
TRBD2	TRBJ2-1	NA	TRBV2	CASSEAGGLAVEQFF	TGTGCCAGCAGTGAAGCGGGGGGACTAGCGGTTGAGCAGTTCTTC
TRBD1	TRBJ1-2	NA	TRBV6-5	CASSSRGFYGYTF	TGTGCCAGCAGCTCCAGGGGGTTCTATGGCTACACCTTC
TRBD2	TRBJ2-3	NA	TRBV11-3	CASSLRRGTTDTQYF	TGTGCCAGCAGCTTACGGCGGGGGACGACAGATACGCAGTATTTT
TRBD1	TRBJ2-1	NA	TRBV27	CASSLGTGVNEQFF	TGTGCCAGCAGTTTAGGGACAGGGGTTAATGAGCAGTTCTTC
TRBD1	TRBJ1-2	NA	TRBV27	CASSPRDRARGKRYGYTF	TGTGCCAGCAGTCCTCGGGACAGGGCCAGGGGTAAACGCTATGGCTACACCTTC
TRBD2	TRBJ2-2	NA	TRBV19	CASSTRTSGGTGELFF	TGTGCCAGTAGTACAAGAACTAGCGGGGGGACCGGGGAGCTGTTTTTT
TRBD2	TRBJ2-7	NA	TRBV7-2	CASSLSGVYEQYF	TGTGCCAGCAGCTTAAGCGGGGTCTACGAGCAGTACTTC
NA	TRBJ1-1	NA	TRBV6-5	CASSSFGGHTEAFF	TGTGCCAGCAGTTCCTTCGGCGGCCACACTGAAGCTTTCTTT
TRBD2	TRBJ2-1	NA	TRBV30	CAWSVRGGYNEQFF	TGTGCCTGGAGTGTGCGGGGGGGCTACAATGAGCAGTTCTTC
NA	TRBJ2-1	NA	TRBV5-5	CASSLVGSNEQFF	TGTGCCAGCAGCCTTGTGGGGAGCAATGAGCAGTTCTTC
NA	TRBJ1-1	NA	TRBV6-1	CASSEGGQNTEAFF	TGTGCCAGCAGTGAAGGGGGGCAGAACACTGAAGCTTTCTTT
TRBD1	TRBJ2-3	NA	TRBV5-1	CASSNGQGTLHTDTQYF	TGCGCCAGCAGCAATGGACAGGGGACACTACACACAGATACGCAGTATTTT
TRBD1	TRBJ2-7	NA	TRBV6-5	CASSYGTGPYEQYF	TGTGCCAGCAGTTACGGGACAGGGCCCTACGAGCAGTACTTC
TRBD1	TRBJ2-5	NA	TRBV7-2	CASSLTGGSETQYF	TGTGCCAGCAGCTTGACAGGGGGTTCAGAGACCCAGTACTTC
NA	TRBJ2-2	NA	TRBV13	CASSPNPVNTGELFF	TGTGCCAGCAGCCCCAATCCAGTGAACACCGGGGAGCTGTTTTTT
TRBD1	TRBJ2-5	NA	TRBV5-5	CASRQQGAGETQYF	TGTGCCAGCAGACAGCAGGGGGCAGGGGAGACCCAGTACTTC
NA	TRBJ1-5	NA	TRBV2	CASKMGEGQPQHF	TGTGCCAGCAAAATGGGCGAGGGTCAGCCCCAGCATTTT
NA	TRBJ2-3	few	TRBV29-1	CSVGREDTQYF	TGCAGCGTTGGGCGGGAAGATACGCAGTATTTT
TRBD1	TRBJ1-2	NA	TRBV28	CASSIGQGTAGYTF	TGTGCCAGCAGTATCGGACAGGGAACGGCTGGCTACACCTTC
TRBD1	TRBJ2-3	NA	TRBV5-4	CASSRGTGGGEDTQYF	TGTGCCAGCAGCCGCGGGACAGGGGGTGGGGAAGATACGCAGTATTTT
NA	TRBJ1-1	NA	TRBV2	CASRTDVGGYTEAFF	TGTGCCAGCAGGACCGATGTGGGGGGGTACACTGAAGCTTTCTTT
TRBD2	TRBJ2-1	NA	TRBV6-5	CASSPMTSGNEQFF	TGTGCCAGCAGCCCCATGACTAGCGGGAATGAGCAGTTCTTC
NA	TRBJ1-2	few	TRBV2	CASSQTRGYGYTF	TGTGCCAGCAGCCAAACCAGGGGCTATGGCTACACCTTC
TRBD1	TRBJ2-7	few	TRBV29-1	CSVRTGYYEQYF	TGCAGCGTTCGGACAGGGTACTACGAGCAGTACTTC
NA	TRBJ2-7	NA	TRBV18	CASSSSSGVAREQYF	TGTGCCAGCTCATCTTCTTCAGGTGTTGCTCGGGAGCAGTACTTC
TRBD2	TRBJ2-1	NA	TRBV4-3	CASSQDLASGGNEQFF	TGCGCCAGCAGCCAAGATTTGGCTAGCGGGGGGAATGAGCAGTTCTTC
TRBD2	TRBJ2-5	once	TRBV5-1	CASSLAERASGAQETQYF	TGCGCCAGCAGCTTGGCCGAGAGGGCTAGCGGGGCCCAAGAGACCCAGTACTTC
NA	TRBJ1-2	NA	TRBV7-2	CASSSQSQGVNGYTF	TGTGCCAGCAGCTCCCAGTCCCAAGGGGTGAATGGCTACACCTTC
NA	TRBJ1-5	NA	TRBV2	CASAGQTNQPQHF	TGTGCCAGCGCTGGACAGACTAATCAGCCCCAGCATTTT
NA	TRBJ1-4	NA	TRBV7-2	CASSQAGIREKLFF	TGTGCCAGCAGCCAAGCAGGGATAAGAGAAAAACTGTTTTTT
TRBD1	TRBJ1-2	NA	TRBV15	CATSTGGTYGYTF	TGTGCCACCAGCACAGGGGGGACCTATGGCTACACCTTC
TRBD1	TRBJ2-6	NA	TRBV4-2	CASSQDETGDGANVLTF	TGTGCCAGCAGCCAAGACGAGACAGGGGACGGGGCCAACGTCCTGACTTTC
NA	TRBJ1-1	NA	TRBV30	CAWSHGTEAFF	TGTGCCTGGAGTCACGGCACTGAAGCTTTCTTT
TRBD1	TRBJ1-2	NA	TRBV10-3	CAISEGQGIGGYTF	TGTGCCATCAGTGAGGGACAGGGCATTGGAGGCTACACCTTC
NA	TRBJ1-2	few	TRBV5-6	CASSLAGALYGYTF	TGTGCCAGCAGCTTGGCAGGGGCCCTCTATGGCTACACCTTC
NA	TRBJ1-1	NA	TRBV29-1	CSVVAASEAFF	TGCAGCGTTGTAGCAGCCTCTGAAGCTTTCTTT
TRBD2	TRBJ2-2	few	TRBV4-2	CASSQGTSGGYTGELFF	TGTGCCAGCAGCCAAGGGACTAGCGGGGGTTACACCGGGGAGCTGTTTTTT
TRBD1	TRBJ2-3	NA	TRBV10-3	CAISDLYRDRGRDTQYF	TGTGCCATCAGTGACCTATACCGGGACAGGGGACGAGATACGCAGTATTTT